This TCR beta chain appears in the sequencing data of a study of a mutant IDH1 vaccine in newly diagnosed glioma. Turning to the study itself: Following radiotherapy alone, or alongside temozolomide cycles, vaccination was started after an interval of 4-6 weeks.

A word on this clone: Its specificity is not known.

As to time point: week 47, end of study. Doses comprised 300 ug of mutant IDH1 20-mer peptide each, plus topical imiquimod. The assay was immunoSEQ multiplex PCR, and TCRdb's table has in-frame clones only and misses some. This table holds roughly 86,000 clones, roughly 89% found once. The V gene end was trimmed by 2 bases and the J gene end by 3 bases; junction bases not matched to a gene: 6. The CDR3 consists of 15 residues. CDR1 and CDR2 from the germline V gene are SGHRS and YFSETQ. The TCR sequence derives from a woman aged 50 to 65 with glioma. This rearrangement joins TRBV5-1 to TRBJ2-7; 9 positions agree with TRBD2. This specimen consisted of PBMCs, obtained from a glioma patient whose treatment included an IDH1 peptide vaccine. This CDR3 is CASSFDSGRGYEQYF. DNA of the CDR3: TGCGCCAGCAGCTTCGATAGCGGGAGAGGCTACGAGCAGTACTTC.